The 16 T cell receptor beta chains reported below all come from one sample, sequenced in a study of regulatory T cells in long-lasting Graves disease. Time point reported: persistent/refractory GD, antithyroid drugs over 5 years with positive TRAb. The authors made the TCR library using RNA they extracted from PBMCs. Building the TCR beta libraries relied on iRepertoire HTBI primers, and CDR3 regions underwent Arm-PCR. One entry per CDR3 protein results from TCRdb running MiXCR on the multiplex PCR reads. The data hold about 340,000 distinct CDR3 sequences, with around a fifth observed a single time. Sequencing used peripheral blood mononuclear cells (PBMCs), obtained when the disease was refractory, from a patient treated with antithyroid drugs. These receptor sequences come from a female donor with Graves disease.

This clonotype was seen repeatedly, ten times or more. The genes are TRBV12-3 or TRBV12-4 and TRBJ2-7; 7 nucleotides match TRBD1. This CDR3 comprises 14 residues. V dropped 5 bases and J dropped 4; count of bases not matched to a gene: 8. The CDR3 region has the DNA TGTGCCAGCAGTCTCTCCGACAGGGTGTACGAGCAGTACTTC. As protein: CASSLSDRVYEQYF.

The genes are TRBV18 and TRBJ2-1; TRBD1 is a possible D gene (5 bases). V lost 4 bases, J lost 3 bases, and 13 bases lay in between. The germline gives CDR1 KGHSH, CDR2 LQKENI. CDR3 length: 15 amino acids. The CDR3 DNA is TGTGCCAGCTCACGATTAACAGACAGCTACAATGAGCAGTTCTTC. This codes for CASSRLTDSYNEQFF.

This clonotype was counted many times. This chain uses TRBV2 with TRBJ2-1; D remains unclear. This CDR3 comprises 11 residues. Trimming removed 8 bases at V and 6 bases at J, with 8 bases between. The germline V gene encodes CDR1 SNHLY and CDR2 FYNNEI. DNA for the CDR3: TGTGCCAGCCTGGGCAGCAATGAGCAGTTCTTC. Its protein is CASLGSNEQFF. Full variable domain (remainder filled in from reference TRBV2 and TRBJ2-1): EPEVTQTPSHQVTQMGQEVILRCVPISNHLYFYWYRQILGQKVEFLVSFYNNEISEKSEIFDDQFSVERPDGSNFTLKIRSTKLEDSAMYFCASLGSNEQFFGPGTRLTVL.

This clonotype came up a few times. The CDR3 protein is CASSQDPGRDNSPLHF. CDR3 bases: TGTGCCAGCAGCCAAGACCCCGGAAGGGATAATTCACCCCTCCACTTT. The chain uses TRBV3-1 and TRBJ1-6; D is ambiguous. In germline, CDR1 is LGHDT, CDR2 YNNKEL (reference sequence). This CDR3 comprises 16 residues. V shed 0 bases and J shed 5 bases, with 11 bases lying between them.

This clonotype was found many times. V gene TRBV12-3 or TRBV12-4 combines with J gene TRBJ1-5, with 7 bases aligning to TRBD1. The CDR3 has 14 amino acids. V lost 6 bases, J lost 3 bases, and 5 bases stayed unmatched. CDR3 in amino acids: CASRGGTDNQPQHF. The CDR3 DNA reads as TGTGCCAGCAGGGGAGGGACAGACAATCAGCCCCAGCATTTT.

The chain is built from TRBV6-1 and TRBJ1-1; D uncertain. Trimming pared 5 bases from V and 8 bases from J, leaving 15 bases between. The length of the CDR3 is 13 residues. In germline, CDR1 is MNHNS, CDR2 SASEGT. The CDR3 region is CASSLNSGHEAFF. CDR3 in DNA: TGTGCCAGCAGTCTAAACAGTGGCCACGAAGCTTTCTTT.

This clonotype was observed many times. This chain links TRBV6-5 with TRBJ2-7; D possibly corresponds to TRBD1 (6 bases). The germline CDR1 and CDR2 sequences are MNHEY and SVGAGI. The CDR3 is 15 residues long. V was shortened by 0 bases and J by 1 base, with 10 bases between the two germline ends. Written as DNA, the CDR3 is TGTGCCAGCAGTTACTCTTGGGGGACATCCTACGAGCAGTACTTC. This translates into CASSYSWGTSYEQYF.

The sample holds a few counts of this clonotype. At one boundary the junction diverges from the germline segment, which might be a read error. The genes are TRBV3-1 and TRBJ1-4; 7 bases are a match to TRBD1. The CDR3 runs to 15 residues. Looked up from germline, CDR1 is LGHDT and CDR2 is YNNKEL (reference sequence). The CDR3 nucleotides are TGTGCCAGCGGCCAAGATCCAGGGGGAAGAGAAAAACTGTTTTTT. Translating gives CASGQDPGGREKLFF.

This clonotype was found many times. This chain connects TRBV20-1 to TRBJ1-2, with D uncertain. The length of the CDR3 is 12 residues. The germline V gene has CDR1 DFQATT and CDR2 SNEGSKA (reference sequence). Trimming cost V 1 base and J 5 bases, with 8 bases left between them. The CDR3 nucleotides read TGCAGTGCTAGAGGGAGGGAGTATGGCTACACCTTC. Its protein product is CSARGREYGYTF.

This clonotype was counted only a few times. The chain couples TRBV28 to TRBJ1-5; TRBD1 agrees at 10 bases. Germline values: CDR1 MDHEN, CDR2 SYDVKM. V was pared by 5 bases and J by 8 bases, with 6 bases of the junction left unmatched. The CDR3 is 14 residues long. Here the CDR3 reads CASSRQGAGEPQHF. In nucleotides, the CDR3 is TGTGCCAGCAGTCGACAGGGGGCGGGAGAGCCCCAGCATTTT.

Written as DNA, the CDR3 is TGCGCCAGCAGCTTCGGGACTTACCAAGAGACCCAGTACTTC. It yields the protein CASSFGTYQETQYF. The chain has TRBV5-1 and TRBJ2-5; D is possibly TRBD2 (6 bases). This CDR3 has 14 residues. Germline V gives CDR1 SGHRS, CDR2 YFSETQ. Between the trimmed V and J ends, which lost 2 bases and 0 bases, there was a span of 8 bases.

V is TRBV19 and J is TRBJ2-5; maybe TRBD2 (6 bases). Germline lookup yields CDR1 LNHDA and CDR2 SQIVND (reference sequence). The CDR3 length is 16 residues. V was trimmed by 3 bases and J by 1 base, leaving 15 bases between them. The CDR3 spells CASSMMRGGTQETQYF. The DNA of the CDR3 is TGTGCCAGTAGTATGATGAGGGGAGGCACCCAAGAGACCCAGTACTTC.

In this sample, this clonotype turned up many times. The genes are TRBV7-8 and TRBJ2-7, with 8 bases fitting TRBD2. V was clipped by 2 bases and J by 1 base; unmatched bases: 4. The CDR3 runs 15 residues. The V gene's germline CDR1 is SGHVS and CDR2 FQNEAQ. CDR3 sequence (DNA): TGTGCCAGCAGCTTACGAGGCGGGGGGTCCTACGAGCAGTACTTC. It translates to CASSLRGGGSYEQYF. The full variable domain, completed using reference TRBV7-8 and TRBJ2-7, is GAGVSQSPRYKVAKRGQDVALRCDPISGHVSLFWYQQALGQGPEFLTYFQNEAQLDKSGLPSDRFFAERPEGSVSTLKIQRTQQEDSAVYLCASSLRGGGSYEQYFGPGTRLTVT.

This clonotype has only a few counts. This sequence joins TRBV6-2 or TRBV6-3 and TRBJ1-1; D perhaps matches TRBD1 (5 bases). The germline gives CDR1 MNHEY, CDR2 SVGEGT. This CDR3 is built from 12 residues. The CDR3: CACGPREVEAFF. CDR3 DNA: TGTGCTTGTGGGCCCAGGGAGGTTGAAGCTTTCTTT.

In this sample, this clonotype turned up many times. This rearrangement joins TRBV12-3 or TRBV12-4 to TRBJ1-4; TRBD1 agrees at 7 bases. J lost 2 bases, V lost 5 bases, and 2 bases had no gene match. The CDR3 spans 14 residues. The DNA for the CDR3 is TGTGCCAGCAGTACGACAGGGACTAATGAAAAACTGTTTTTT. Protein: CASSTTGTNEKLFF.

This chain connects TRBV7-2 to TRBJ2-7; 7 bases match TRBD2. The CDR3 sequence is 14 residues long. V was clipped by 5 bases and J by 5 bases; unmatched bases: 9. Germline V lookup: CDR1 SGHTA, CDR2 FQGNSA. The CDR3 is CASSPRRRGDEQYF. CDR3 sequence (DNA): TGTGCCAGCAGCCCCCGTCGTCGGGGGGACGAGCAGTACTTC.